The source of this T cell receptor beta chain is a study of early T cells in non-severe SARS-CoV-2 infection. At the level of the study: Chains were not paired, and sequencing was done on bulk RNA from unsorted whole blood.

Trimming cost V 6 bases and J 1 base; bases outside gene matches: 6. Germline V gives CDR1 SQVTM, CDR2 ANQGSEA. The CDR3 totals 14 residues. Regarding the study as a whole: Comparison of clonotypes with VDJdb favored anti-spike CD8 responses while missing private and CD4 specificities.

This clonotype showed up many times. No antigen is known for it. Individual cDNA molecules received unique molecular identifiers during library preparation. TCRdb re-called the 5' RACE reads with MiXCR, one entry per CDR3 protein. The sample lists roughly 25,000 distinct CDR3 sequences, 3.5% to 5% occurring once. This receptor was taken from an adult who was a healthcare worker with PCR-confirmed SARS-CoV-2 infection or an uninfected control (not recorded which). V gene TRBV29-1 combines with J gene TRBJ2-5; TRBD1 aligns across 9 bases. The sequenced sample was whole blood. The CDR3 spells CSVAGTGIQETQYF. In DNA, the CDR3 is TGCAGCGTAGCCGGGACAGGGATCCAAGAGACCCAGTACTTC.